This T cell receptor beta chain appears in the sequencing data of a study of cytomegalovirus exposure and HLA in healthy donors. Overall study: The approximately 120 validation repertoires used the same platform as the roughly 670 first-cohort repertoires, a later analysis reported. Study conclusions and caveats: It was 160 or so TCR beta chains that were listed as cytomegalovirus-associated. Rare sequences made up most TCRs, while some public TCRs were found in many donors.

Germline V gene data show CDR1 as ENHRY and CDR2 as SYGVKD. The V end lost 8 bases, the J end lost 8 bases, and 16 bases lay between the germline ends. This CDR3 region has 13 residues. The donors belonged to the approximately 120-subject validation cohort, separate from the approximately 700-subject first cohort. Sequencing used immunoSEQ multiplex PCR; TCRdb keeps in-frame clones, though not all of them. This sample carries more than 95,000 clones, roughly nine tenths of them seen once, and the ten largest clones take approximately 1.1%. To note about this clone: The antigen is undetermined.

Material: PBMCs. The TCR originated in a woman between 18 and 29 years old in good health and CMV-seronegative. The chain combines TRBV10-3 with TRBJ1-5; D may be TRBD1 (6 bases). The DNA for the CDR3 is TGTGCCATCCAACGCTCCGAGGGGGAGCCCCAGCATTTT. Protein product: CAIQRSEGEPQHF.